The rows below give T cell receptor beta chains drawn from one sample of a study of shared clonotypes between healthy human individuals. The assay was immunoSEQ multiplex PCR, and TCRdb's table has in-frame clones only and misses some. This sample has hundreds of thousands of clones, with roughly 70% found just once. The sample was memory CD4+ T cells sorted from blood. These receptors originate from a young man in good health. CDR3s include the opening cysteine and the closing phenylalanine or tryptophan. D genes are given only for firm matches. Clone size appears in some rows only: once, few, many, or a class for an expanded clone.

DNA: TGTGCTAGTGGTTTGAGTGCCCTCACCGTCGGGGGGAGGAACACCGGGGAGCTGTTTTTT; CDR3: CASGLSALTVGGRNTGELFF; V: TRBV12-5; J: TRBJ2-2; D: TRBD2; size: NA
DNA: TGCGCCAGCAGCCAAGGTGTAGGGGGCCGGCAGCCCCAGCATTTT; CDR3: CASSQGVGGRQPQHF; V: TRBV4-3; J: TRBJ1-5; D: TRBD1; size: few
DNA: TGTGCCAGCAGTGGTCGGACTAGCTCCGCGACGCAGTATTTT; CDR3: CASSGRTSSATQYF; V: TRBV25-1; J: TRBJ2-3; D: TRBD2; size: NA
DNA: TGTGCCAGCAGACTAAGCAGGGGGCATCAGCCCCAGCATTTT; CDR3: CASRLSRGHQPQHF; V: TRBV28; J: TRBJ1-5; D: TRBD1; size: NA
DNA: TGTGCCAGCTCACCACGGGAACAGACTCCCCTCACTCTTTACAATGAGCAGTTCTTC; CDR3: CASSPREQTPLTLYNEQFF; V: TRBV18; J: TRBJ2-1; D: NA; size: NA
DNA: TGTGCCAGCAGCCTAGGGGGTGGGGGGAGGACCAAAAACATTCAGTACTTC; CDR3: CASSLGGGGRTKNIQYF; V: TRBV27; J: TRBJ2-4; D: NA; size: NA
DNA: TGTGCCAGCAGTGATATGTTGGGAAGGGCAGCACAAGCTTTCTTT; CDR3: CASSDMLGRAAQAFF; V: TRBV25-1; J: TRBJ1-1; D: NA; size: few
DNA: TGTGCCAGCAGCTTTGGGGGGGACTCCTACAATGAGCAGTTCTTC; CDR3: CASSFGGDSYNEQFF; V: TRBV5-5; J: TRBJ2-1; D: TRBD2; size: few
DNA: TGTGCCAGCAGCTTAGCGTCTTCACCCCGGTACCAAGAGACCCAGTACTTC; CDR3: CASSLASSPRYQETQYF; V: TRBV7-2; J: TRBJ2-5; D: NA; size: NA
DNA: TGTGCCAGCAGTTTCGTACGGAGCACAGATACGCAGTATTTT; CDR3: CASSFVRSTDTQYF; V: TRBV6-1; J: TRBJ2-3; D: NA; size: NA
DNA: TGTGCCAGCAGCCCCCAATCCGGGTTAAGCTCCTACGAGCAGTACTTC; CDR3: CASSPQSGLSSYEQYF; V: TRBV7-2; J: TRBJ2-7; D: NA; size: NA
DNA: TGTGCCAGCAGTCAGGCGTGGCCGGCGGTCAATGAGCAGTTCTTC; CDR3: CASSQAWPAVNEQFF; V: TRBV5-5; J: TRBJ2-1; D: NA; size: NA
DNA: TGCGCCAGCAGTGAGTCCTCGGGAGTCACGGGTCAAGAGACCCAGTACTTC; CDR3: CASSESSGVTGQETQYF; V: TRBV10-1; J: TRBJ2-5; D: NA; size: NA
DNA: TGTGCCAGCAGCGCTGCGGGGGGCCCAGATACGCAGTATTTT; CDR3: CASSAAGGPDTQYF; V: TRBV9; J: TRBJ2-3; D: TRBD2; size: NA
DNA: TGTGCCAGCAGCCCCCGGAATGAGCAGTTCTTC; CDR3: CASSPRNEQFF; V: TRBV7-8; J: TRBJ2-1; D: NA; size: few
DNA: TGTGCCAGTAGTATCGGGAAAAACATTCAGTACTTC; CDR3: CASSIGKNIQYF; V: TRBV19; J: TRBJ2-4; D: NA; size: NA
DNA: TGTGCCAGCAGTTTGGTCCTGGGGCTCGGCTATGGCTACACCTTC; CDR3: CASSLVLGLGYGYTF; V: TRBV28; J: TRBJ1-2; D: NA; size: NA
DNA: TGTGCCGGGGAGCGGGAGGCGAAGAATGAGCAGTTCTTC; CDR3: CAGEREAKNEQFF; V: TRBV30; J: TRBJ2-1; D: TRBD2; size: NA
DNA: TGTGCCAGCAGCCCACGGGGCCTAGCCGAGCAGTACTTC; CDR3: CASSPRGLAEQYF; V: TRBV5-6; J: TRBJ2-7; D: NA; size: NA
DNA: TGTGCCTGGTCCCGCTACAGGGGAGGGGCTAATGAAAAACTGTTTTTT; CDR3: CAWSRYRGGANEKLFF; V: TRBV30; J: TRBJ1-4; D: TRBD1; size: few
DNA: TGTGCCAGCAGACTTACCTCTCTGGACGAGCAGTTCTTC; CDR3: CASRLTSLDEQFF; V: TRBV14; J: TRBJ2-1; D: NA; size: NA
DNA: TGTGCCAGCAGACGGCTGGGGGAAGGAGTCGGCTACACCTTC; CDR3: CASRRLGEGVGYTF; V: TRBV5-5; J: TRBJ1-2; D: NA; size: NA
DNA: TGTGCCACAGCAAACTACGAGCAGTACTTC; CDR3: CATANYEQYF; V: TRBV28; J: TRBJ2-7; D: NA; size: few
DNA: TGTGCCAGCAGCCAGGGGGTAGCGGGCAACAATGAGCAGTTCTTC; CDR3: CASSQGVAGNNEQFF; V: TRBV11-2; J: TRBJ2-1; D: NA; size: NA
DNA: TGTGCCGTCGGGACTCTTACGATCTACACCTTC; CDR3: CAVGTLTIYTF; V: TRBV30; J: TRBJ1-2; D: NA; size: few
DNA: TGTGCCAGCAGCCGACTAGCGGGAGACTACAATGAGCAGTTCTTC; CDR3: CASSRLAGDYNEQFF; V: TRBV2; J: TRBJ2-1; D: TRBD2; size: once
DNA: TGTGCCAGCAGCTCAAGGGGAGTCGGGAGCAATGAGCAGTTCTTC; CDR3: CASSSRGVGSNEQFF; V: TRBV7-2; J: TRBJ2-1; D: NA; size: NA
DNA: TGTGCCAGTTCCATGGCAGGGGGCGATGGAGGCTACACCTTC; CDR3: CASSMAGGDGGYTF; V: TRBV19; J: TRBJ1-2; D: TRBD1; size: once
DNA: TGCGCCAGCAGCCCCCTGGGACAGGGAAACACCATATATTTT; CDR3: CASSPLGQGNTIYF; V: TRBV5-1; J: TRBJ1-3; D: TRBD1; size: NA
DNA: TGTGCCAGCTCACGCAAGAGGCAGGGGCAGAATGAGCAGTTCTTC; CDR3: CASSRKRQGQNEQFF; V: TRBV18; J: TRBJ2-1; D: NA; size: NA
DNA: TGTGCCAGCACAATGGGGCCGGAGACCTACGAGCAGTACTTC; CDR3: CASTMGPETYEQYF; V: TRBV7-2; J: TRBJ2-7; D: NA; size: NA
DNA: TGTGCCAGCTCACCCACGCCGGGGGGGTACCAGGCCTACGAGCAGTACTTC; CDR3: CASSPTPGGYQAYEQYF; V: TRBV18; J: TRBJ2-7; D: TRBD2; size: many
DNA: TGTGCTAGTGGCGTAGAGAACACTGAAGCTTTCTTT; CDR3: CASGVENTEAFF; V: TRBV12-5; J: TRBJ1-1; D: NA; size: NA
DNA: TGTGCCAGCAGCACGGAAGGTAGTGCAGATACGCAGTATTTT; CDR3: CASSTEGSADTQYF; V: TRBV5-4; J: TRBJ2-3; D: NA; size: NA
DNA: TGTGCCAGCAGCTCCGGAGCTCCCGGGACCCAAGGGCGGAGTGGCTACACCTTC; CDR3: CASSSGAPGTQGRSGYTF; V: TRBV5-4; J: TRBJ1-2; D: NA; size: once
DNA: TGCAGCGTTGACCCGACCTACGAGCAGTACTTC; CDR3: CSVDPTYEQYF; V: TRBV29-1; J: TRBJ2-7; D: NA; size: NA
DNA: TGTGCCAGCAGCTTCCCCTCCGGGACAGTGAACTACGAGCAGTACTTC; CDR3: CASSFPSGTVNYEQYF; V: TRBV7-9; J: TRBJ2-7; D: TRBD1; size: NA
DNA: TGTGCCAGCAGCTCCGGGACAGGGAAAGGGGGTAAAGAAGGCACCATATATTTT; CDR3: CASSSGTGKGGKEGTIYF; V: TRBV9; J: TRBJ1-3; D: TRBD1; size: NA
DNA: TGTGCCAGCTCGCCGAGACAGGCCAATGAGCAGTTCTTC; CDR3: CASSPRQANEQFF; V: TRBV18; J: TRBJ2-1; D: NA; size: NA
DNA: TGCAGCGTTGTATCTACTAGCGGGAGAGTAGATGAGCAGTTCTTC; CDR3: CSVVSTSGRVDEQFF; V: TRBV29-1; J: TRBJ2-1; D: TRBD2; size: few
DNA: TGCGCCAGCAGCTCGACTAGCGGGAGGCTTGAGCAGTTCTTC; CDR3: CASSSTSGRLEQFF; V: TRBV5-1; J: TRBJ2-1; D: TRBD2; size: NA
DNA: TGTGCCAGCACCCCGACAGGGGGCTACGAGCAGTACTTC; CDR3: CASTPTGGYEQYF; V: TRBV14; J: TRBJ2-7; D: TRBD1; size: NA
DNA: TGTGCCAGCTCACCACAGGGACCCTCTGGAAACACCATATATTTT; CDR3: CASSPQGPSGNTIYF; V: TRBV18; J: TRBJ1-3; D: NA; size: once
DNA: TGTGCCAGCAGCACGGGACAGAGCTCCTACAATGAGCAGTTCTTC; CDR3: CASSTGQSSYNEQFF; V: TRBV5-5; J: TRBJ2-1; D: TRBD1; size: NA
DNA: TGTGCCAGCAGCATTACTAGCGGGGTCACAGATACGCAGTATTTT; CDR3: CASSITSGVTDTQYF; V: TRBV2; J: TRBJ2-3; D: TRBD2; size: NA
DNA: TGCGCCAGCAGCTTTAAAGGGGACACTGAAGCTTTCTTT; CDR3: CASSFKGDTEAFF; V: TRBV5-1; J: TRBJ1-1; D: NA; size: NA
DNA: TGTGCCAGTAGTATCGCCGGGAACACCAATGAGCAGTTCTTC; CDR3: CASSIAGNTNEQFF; V: TRBV19; J: TRBJ2-1; D: NA; size: few